The next 26 T cell receptor beta chains were all read from a single sample in a study of control samples from healthy donors and cancer patients. Only in-frame clones appear in the TCRdb table, and some are missing; sequencing was by immunoSEQ multiplex PCR. The sample records 100,000 to 120,000 clones, just under 85% being singletons. Material: blood. The receptors originated from a man younger than 30 in good health.

This clone was detected once. The V call is TRBV30, the J call TRBJ1-4; 8 bases fit TRBD1. Unmatched junction bases numbered 6, after V lost 2 bases and J lost 7 bases. The CDR3 loop spans 14 amino acids. The germline CDR1 and CDR2 sequences are GTSNPN and SVGIG (reference sequence). The DNA of the CDR3 is TGTGCCTGGAGTCCTGGACAGGGAAGTGAAAAACTGTTTTTT. Protein sequence: CAWSPGQGSEKLFF.

CDR3 DNA sequence: TGTGCCAGCAGTCGACGGAACCTTAACTATGGCTACACCTTC. Protein sequence: CASSRRNLNYGYTF. The V call is TRBV28, the J call TRBJ1-2; D is unclear. The CDR3 runs 14 residues. Per the germline V gene, CDR1 is MDHEN and CDR2 is SYDVKM. The V end was cut by 5 bases, the J end by 1 base, with 11 bases between.

The chain joins TRBV7-2 to TRBJ2-1; tentative D call: TRBD2 (7 bases). The V gene's germline CDR1 is SGHTA and CDR2 FQGNSA. The CDR3 contains 16 residues. Trimming removed 4 bases from V and 9 bases from J, with 22 bases in between. The CDR3 nucleotides read TGTGCCAGCAGCTCAACCGCGGGGGCCCACTCGGGTGAGCAGTTCTTC. It translates to CASSSTAGAHSGEQFF.

This clone was seen only once. The gene calls are TRBV6-5 and TRBJ2-3; TRBD1 is a possible D gene (5 bases). The CDR3 loop spans 14 amino acids. CDR1 MNHEY and CDR2 SVGAGI come from the germline V gene. With 4 bases removed from V and 9 bases from J, the gap between germline ends came to 17 bases. The CDR3 region is CASSLLLSPGTQYF. The CDR3 DNA reads TGTGCCAGCAGTTTATTACTTTCTCCAGGGACGCAGTATTTT.

The rearrangement uses TRBV5-3 and TRBJ2-7, with D uncertain. TRBV5-3 is an ORF, with its function uncertain. Trimming shortened V by 4 bases and J by 2 bases, and 13 bases separated the two germline ends. CDR3 length equals 14 residues. The CDR3 here is CARSNTRPTYEQYV. For the CDR3, the DNA is TGTGCCAGAAGCAATACCCGGCCCACCTACGAGCAGTACGTC.

This CDR3 is CASSQAVGGITNNEQFF. The CDR3 nucleotides are TGTGCCAGCAGCCAAGCAGTCGGGGGGATAACTAACAATGAGCAGTTCTTC. The chain joins TRBV4-2 to TRBJ2-1; 7 bases are a match to TRBD2. V was pared by 1 base and J by 5 bases, with 11 bases of the junction left unmatched. The CDR3 extends over 17 amino acids. The germline V gene encodes CDR1 LGHNA and CDR2 YNFKEQ.

This clone was seen only once. V usage is TRBV10-1 and J usage is TRBJ2-7; no definite D call. V gave up 5 bases and J gave up 6 bases, with 5 bases separating them. The CDR3 is 10 residues long. Germline lookup yields CDR1 WNHNN and CDR2 SYGVQD (reference sequence). CDR3 sequence reads: CASSFAEQYV. The CDR3 nucleotides read TGCGCCAGCAGTTTCGCCGAGCAGTACGTC.

V is TRBV5-1 and J is TRBJ1-1; D possibly corresponds to TRBD1 (6 bases). Germline V gene lookup returns CDR1 SGHRS and CDR2 YFSETQ. Trimming stripped 4 bases from V and 1 base from J, with 8 bases between. CDR3 length: 13 residues. The CDR3 loop is CASSAGANTEAFF. The CDR3 bases are TGCGCCAGCAGCGCAGGGGCGAACACTGAAGCTTTCTTT.

For the CDR3, the DNA is TGCAGCGTTGAAGGATTAGGGGCCCAGTTCTTC. As protein: CSVEGLGAQFF. This rearrangement joins TRBV29-1 to TRBJ2-1; D perhaps matches TRBD1 (5 bases). The V end lost 1 base, the J end lost 13 bases, and 11 bases lay between the germline ends. The CDR3 has 11 amino acids. The V gene's germline CDR1 is SQVTM and CDR2 ANQGSEA.

The chain has TRBV25-1 and TRBJ1-1, with D uncertain. The V and J ends lost 6 bases and 5 bases respectively, with 7 bases between them. Germline V CDR1 and CDR2: MGHDK, SYGVNS. The CDR3 consists of 11 residues. The CDR3 here is CASRLGTEAFF. The CDR3 DNA reads as TGTGCCAGCAGACTCGGGACTGAAGCTTTCTTT.

This chain connects TRBV13 to TRBJ1-3, with a weak D call TRBD1 (5 bases). Germline CDR1 and CDR2: PRHDT and FYEKMQ (reference sequence). Trimming stripped 3 bases from V and 4 bases from J, with 13 bases between. This CDR3 has 15 residues. The CDR3: CASSFSGAPGNTIYF. In DNA, the CDR3 is TGTGCCAGCAGCTTTTCTGGGGCGCCGGGAAACACCATATATTTT.

The rearrangement uses TRBV19 and TRBJ1-6; the match to TRBD1 covers 9 bases. Germline V gene sequence: CDR1 LNHDA, CDR2 SQIVND (reference sequence). The J segment lost 5 bases and the V segment lost 7 bases, leaving 6 bases of the junction unmatched. CDR3 length: 15 amino acids. This CDR3 is CASNPRDRDNSPLHF. The CDR3 region has the DNA TGTGCCAGTAACCCCCGGGACAGGGATAATTCACCCCTCCACTTT. Combining the CDR3 with reference TRBV19 and TRBJ1-6 gives the whole variable domain DGGITQSPKYLFRKEGQNVTLSCEQNLNHDAMYWYRQDPGQGLRLIYYSQIVNDFQKGDIAEGYSVSREKKESFPLTVTSAQKNPTAFYLCASNPRDRDNSPLHFGNGTRLTVT.

As regards this clone: One junction end disagrees with the germline gene, perhaps due to a read error. The chain carries TRBV2 and TRBJ2-7, with unresolved D. Per the germline V gene, CDR1 is SNHLY and CDR2 is FYNNEI. This CDR3 is 15 amino acids long. CDR3 region: CASREGGMSSYEQYF. The CDR3 DNA reads as TGTGCCAGCAGGGAAGGCGGAATGAGCTCCTACGAGCAGTACTTC. Based on the CDR3 plus reference TRBV2 and TRBJ2-7, the full variable domain is EPEVTQTPSHQVTQMGQEVILRCVPISNHLYFYWYRQILGQKVEFLVSFYNNEISEKSEIFDDQFSVERPDGSNFTLKIRSTKLEDSAMYFCASREGGMSSYEQYFGPGTRLTVT.

This rearrangement joins TRBV2 to TRBJ2-5; 12 positions agree with TRBD1. The CDR3 totals 15 residues. Looked up from germline, CDR1 is SNHLY and CDR2 is FYNNEI. Unmatched junction bases numbered 7, after V lost 7 bases and J lost 4 bases. In DNA, the CDR3 is TGTGCCAGCATGGGACAGGGGGCGCGCCGAGAGACCCAGTACTTC. Residues: CASMGQGARRETQYF.

This rearrangement joins TRBV27 to TRBJ2-7, with D perhaps TRBD1 (6 bases). CDR1 and CDR2 from the germline V gene are MNHEY and SMNVEV (reference sequence). This CDR3 is built from 14 residues. V gave up 2 bases and J gave up 2 bases, with 10 bases separating them. CDR3 nucleotides: TGTGCCAGCAGTTTAAAAGGGGGAGCCTACGAGCAGTACGTC. This codes for CASSLKGGAYEQYV.

The J gene is TRBJ2-3, the V gene TRBV11-1; D remains ambiguous. The V end was cut by 3 bases, the J end by 4 bases, with 2 bases between. The CDR3 runs 11 residues. Germline CDR1 reads SGHAT; CDR2 reads FQDESV (reference sequence). The CDR3 bases are TGTGCCAGCAGCTTTTCAGATACGCAGTATTTT. As protein: CASSFSDTQYF.

V gene TRBV29-1 combines with J gene TRBJ2-3; maybe TRBD2 (5 bases). The V and J ends lost 6 bases and 2 bases respectively, with 21 bases between them. The germline CDR1 and CDR2 sequences are SQVTM and ANQGSEA. There are 16 residues in the CDR3. CDR3 DNA sequence: TGCAGCGTCGTGCCCTTCGGGGAGAGAGCCACAGATACGCAGTATTTT. Residues: CSVVPFGERATDTQYF.

J is TRBJ1-2 and V is TRBV9; unclear D gene. The CDR3 extends over 12 amino acids. V was trimmed by 2 bases and J by 6 bases, leaving 8 bases between them. Germline loops: CDR1 SGDLS, CDR2 YYNGEE. CDR3 DNA: TGTGCCAGCAGCGTTCAACGGGATGGCTACACCTTC. Protein sequence: CASSVQRDGYTF.

In its sample, this clone was seen once. The rearrangement links TRBV2 to TRBJ2-1, with 8 bases aligning to TRBD1. CDR3 length: 15 residues. CDR1 is SNHLY and CDR2 is FYNNEI in the germline V gene. J gave up 7 bases and V 3 bases, and 8 bases lay outside the gene matches. The CDR3 reads CASSDDRGGGNEQFF. The CDR3 DNA reads TGTGCCAGCAGTGATGACAGGGGCGGCGGGAATGAGCAGTTCTTC.

The chain links TRBV19 to TRBJ2-3; D not resolved. This CDR3 spans 13 amino acids. V shed 4 bases and J shed 9 bases, with 14 bases lying between them. CDR1 and CDR2 (germline): LNHDA, SQIVND (reference sequence). CDR3 nucleotides: TGTGCCAGTAGTAGCACCCAGTCCAGGACGCAGTATTTT. It specifies CASSSTQSRTQYF.

The chain has TRBV5-4 and TRBJ2-1, with a possible D match to TRBD2 (5 bases). The germline gives CDR1 SGHNT, CDR2 YYREEE (reference sequence). CDR3 length: 13 amino acids. V lost 10 bases and J lost 5, with 16 bases in between. CDR3 sequence: CAVGKRYNNEQFF. The CDR3, as DNA: TGTGCCGTGGGGAAGCGGTATAACAATGAGCAGTTCTTC.

V and J are TRBV20-1 and TRBJ1-2; no definite D call. The CDR3 length is 14 residues. V was clipped by 3 bases and J by 8 bases, with 19 bases between them. Per the germline V gene, CDR1 is DFQATT and CDR2 is SNEGSKA (reference sequence). The CDR3 sequence is CSASVQASYRGYTF. The CDR3, as DNA: TGCAGTGCTAGTGTTCAGGCCAGCTATCGGGGCTACACCTTC.

Note on this clone: The identical CDR3 is also encoded by other nucleotide sequences in the sample. The rearrangement joins TRBV6-1 to TRBJ1-6, with D possibly matching TRBD1 (6 bases). The CDR3 loop spans 16 amino acids. Germline V CDR1 and CDR2: MNHNS, SASEGT. V lost 4 bases and J 3 bases, leaving 13 bases between the germline ends. The CDR3, as DNA: TGTGCCAGCAGTGGAGGGGGTAGGGGCTATAATTCACCCCTCCACTTT. Its protein is CASSGGGRGYNSPLHF.

This clone showed up just once. The genes are TRBV19 and TRBJ2-2; D is unresolved. Trimming pared 7 bases from V and 8 bases from J, leaving 8 bases between. This CDR3 is built from 11 residues. In germline, CDR1 is LNHDA, CDR2 SQIVND (reference sequence). CDR3 bases: TGTGCCAGTACTAATCGGGGGGAGCTGTTTTTT. Its protein product is CASTNRGELFF.

This clone has only a few counts. CDR3 loop: CASSLTGGTEAFF. CDR3 nucleotides: TGTGCCAGCAGTCTTACAGGGGGCACTGAAGCTTTCTTT. The rearrangement uses TRBV6-5 and TRBJ1-1; TRBD1 matches at 8 bases. V trimming: 5 bases; J trimming: 4 bases; junction bases outside the gene matches: 3. The CDR3 consists of 13 residues. CDR1 MNHEY and CDR2 SVGAGI come from the germline V gene.

This clone was counted a single time. V gene TRBV7-2 combines with J gene TRBJ2-5; perhaps D is TRBD1 or TRBD2 (5 bases each). In germline, CDR1 is SGHTA, CDR2 FQGNSA. The length of the CDR3 is 15 residues. Between the trimmed V and J ends, which lost 0 bases and 2 bases, there was a span of 10 bases. CDR3 residues: CASSLAAGTQETQYF. The CDR3 DNA follows: TGTGCCAGCAGCTTAGCGGCAGGGACGCAAGAGACCCAGTACTTC. The full variable domain, rest sourced from reference TRBV7-2 and TRBJ2-5, is GAGVSQSPSNKVTEKGKDVELRCDPISGHTALYWYRQSLGQGLEFLIYFQGNSAPDKSGLPSDRFSAERTGGSVSTLTIQRTQQEDSAVYLCASSLAAGTQETQYFGPGTRLLVL.